This T cell receptor (beta chain) is drawn from a study of cytomegalovirus exposure and HLA in healthy donors. Here immunoSEQ multiplex PCR was the method, and the copy in TCRdb shows in-frame clones only, minus some. The sample shows 65,000 to 90,000 clones, about 90% of them seen only once. Donors were drawn from the approximately 120-subject validation cohort, separate from the roughly 700-subject first cohort. This clone has more than one count but fewer than ten. The TCR sequence derives from a woman aged 18-29 years in good health and CMV-seropositive. What was sequenced was PBMCs.

The CDR3 coding sequence is TGTGCCAGCAGTGAAGGGACAGTTAGCAATCAGCCCCAGCATTTT. Encoded protein: CASSEGTVSNQPQHF. This chain links TRBV2 with TRBJ1-5; D is perhaps TRBD1 (6 bases). Trimming cost V 1 base and J 0 bases, with 7 bases left between them. Germline CDR1 and CDR2: SNHLY and FYNNEI. The CDR3 is 15 residues long. Looking up the rest from reference TRBV2 and TRBJ1-5 gives the full variable domain: EPEVTQTPSHQVTQMGQEVILRCVPISNHLYFYWYRQILGQKVEFLVSFYNNEISEKSEIFDDQFSVERPDGSNFTLKIRSTKLEDSAMYFCASSEGTVSNQPQHFGDGTRLSIL.